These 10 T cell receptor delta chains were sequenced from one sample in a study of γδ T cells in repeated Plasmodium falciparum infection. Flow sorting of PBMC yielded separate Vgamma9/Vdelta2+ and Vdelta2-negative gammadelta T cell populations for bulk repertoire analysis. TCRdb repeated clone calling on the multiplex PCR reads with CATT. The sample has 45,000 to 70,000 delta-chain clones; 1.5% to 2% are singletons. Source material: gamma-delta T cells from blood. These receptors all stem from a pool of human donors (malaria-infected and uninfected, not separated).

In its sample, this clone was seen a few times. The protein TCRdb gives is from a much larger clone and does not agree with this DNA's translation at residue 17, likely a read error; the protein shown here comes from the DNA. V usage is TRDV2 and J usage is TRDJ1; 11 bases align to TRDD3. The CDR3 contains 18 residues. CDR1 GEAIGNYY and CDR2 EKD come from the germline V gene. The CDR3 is CACDTLGYWGISPDKLTF. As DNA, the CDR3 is TGTGCCTGTGACACCCTCGGTTACTGGGGGATAAGCCCCGATAAACTCACCTTT.

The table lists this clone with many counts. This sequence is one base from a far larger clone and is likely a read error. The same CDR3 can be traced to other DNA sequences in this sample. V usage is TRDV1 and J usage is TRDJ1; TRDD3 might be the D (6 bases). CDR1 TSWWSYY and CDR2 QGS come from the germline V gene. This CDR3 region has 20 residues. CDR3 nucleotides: TGCGCTCTTGGGGAACCAGCTAACGTCCTCCACATACTGGGTCCCGATAAACTCATCTTT. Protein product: CALGEPANVLHILGPDKLIF.

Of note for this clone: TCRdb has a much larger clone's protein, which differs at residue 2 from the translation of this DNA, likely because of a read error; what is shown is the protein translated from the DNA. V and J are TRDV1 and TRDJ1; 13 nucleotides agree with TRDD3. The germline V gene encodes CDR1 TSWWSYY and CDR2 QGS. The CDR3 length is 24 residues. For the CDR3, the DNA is TGTTCTCTTGGGCCTACGACCTTCGGTCGTACTGGGGGATACGCGTCTTTGGGTGGGGATAAACTCATCTTT. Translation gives CSLGPTTFGRTGGYASLGGDKLIF.

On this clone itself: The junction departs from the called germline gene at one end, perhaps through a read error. The CDR3 nucleotides are TGCTCTGGGCAAAGCTTACTACTCATGAGCCACCTATACTGGAAGACCTATAAACTCATCTTT. It specifies CSGQSLLLMSHLYWKTYKLIF. V and J are TRDV1 and TRDJ1, with a weak D call TRDD3 (5 bases). The CDR3 totals 21 residues. Per the germline V gene, CDR1 is TSWWSYY and CDR2 is QGS.

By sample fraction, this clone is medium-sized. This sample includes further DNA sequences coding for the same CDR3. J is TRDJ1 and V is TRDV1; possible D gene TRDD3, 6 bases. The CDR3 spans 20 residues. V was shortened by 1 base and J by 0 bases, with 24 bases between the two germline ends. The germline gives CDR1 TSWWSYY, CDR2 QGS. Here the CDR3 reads CALGEQVGWGSYSYTDKLIF. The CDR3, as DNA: TGTGCTCTTGGGGAACAAGTCGGTTGGGGGTCATACTCATACACCGATAAACTCATCTTT.

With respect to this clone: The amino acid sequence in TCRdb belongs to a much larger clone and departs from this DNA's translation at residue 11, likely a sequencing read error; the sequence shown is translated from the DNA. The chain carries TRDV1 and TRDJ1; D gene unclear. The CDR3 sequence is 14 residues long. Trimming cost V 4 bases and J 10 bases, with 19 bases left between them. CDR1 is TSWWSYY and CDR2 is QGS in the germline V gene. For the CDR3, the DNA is TGTGCTCTTGGGGCCTTACCCGGAGGGCATAGACTCATCTTT. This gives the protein CALGALPGGHRLIF.

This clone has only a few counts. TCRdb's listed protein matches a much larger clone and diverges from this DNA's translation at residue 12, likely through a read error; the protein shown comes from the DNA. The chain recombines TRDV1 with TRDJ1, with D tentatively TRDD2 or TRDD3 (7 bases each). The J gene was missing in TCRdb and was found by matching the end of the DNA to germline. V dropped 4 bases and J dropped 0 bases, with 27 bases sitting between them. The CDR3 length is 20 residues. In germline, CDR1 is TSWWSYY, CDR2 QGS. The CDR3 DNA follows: TGTGCTCTTGGGGTCGCTTGCCTTCCTCTGGGGGGTACGGACACCGATAAACTCATCTTT. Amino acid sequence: CALGVACLPLGGTDTDKLIF.

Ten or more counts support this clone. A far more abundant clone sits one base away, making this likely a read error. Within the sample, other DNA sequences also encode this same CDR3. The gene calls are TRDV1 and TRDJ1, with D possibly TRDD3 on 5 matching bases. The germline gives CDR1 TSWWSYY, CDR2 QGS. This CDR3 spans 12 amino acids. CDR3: CALGEPRGELIF. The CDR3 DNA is TGTGCCCTTGGGGAACCCCGAGGCGAACTCATCTTT.

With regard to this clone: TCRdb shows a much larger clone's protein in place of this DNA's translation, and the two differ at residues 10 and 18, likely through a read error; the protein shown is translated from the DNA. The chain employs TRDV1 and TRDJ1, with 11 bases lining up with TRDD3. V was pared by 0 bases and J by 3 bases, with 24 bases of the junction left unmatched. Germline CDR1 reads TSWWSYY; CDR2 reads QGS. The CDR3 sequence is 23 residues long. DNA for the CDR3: TGTGCTCTTGGGGAACTCTTTCCTACGAAGACCCTAAACTGGGGGATAGACCCCGATAAACTCATCTTT. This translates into CALGELFPTKTLNWGIDPDKLIF.

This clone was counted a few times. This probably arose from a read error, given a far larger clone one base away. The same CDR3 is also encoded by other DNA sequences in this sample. The CDR3 nucleotides read TGTGCTCTTGGGGAAATTAAAGGATACCACAGGGGACCCTACACCGACAAACTCATCTTT. Protein sequence: CALGEIKGYHRGPYTDKLIF. The chain combines TRDV1 with TRDJ1; D is possibly TRDD3 (6 bases). Germline V gene sequence: CDR1 TSWWSYY, CDR2 QGS. There are 20 residues in the CDR3.